This TCR beta chain derives from a study of blood T cell repertoires in COVID-19. Study background: Italy, Spain and the United States were the sources of the convalescent and acute COVID-19 samples. PBMCs, B-cell-depleted T cells, or T cells provided the cDNA or gDNA that made up the material.

This CDR3 comprises 16 residues. Between the trimmed V and J ends, which lost 0 bases and 0 bases, there was a span of 9 bases. Germline CDR1 is SGHRS and CDR2 is YFSETQ. Under the authors' procedure: Reference gene primers were amplified, and this amplification served to estimate nucleated cell counts. The assay was immunoSEQ multiplex PCR, and TCRdb's table has in-frame clones only and misses some. V and J calls plus clone size are reproduced from that table; the DNA served to infer D and trimming. The sample has approximately 150,000 clones, about 90% seen once; the top ten hold more than 1.5%. Material for sequencing was peripheral blood. J is TRBJ2-2 and V is TRBV5-1, with a tentative D call TRBD1 (6 bases). The clonotype was recovered from a woman aged 55-70 years with acute or convalescent COVID-19. The CDR3 region is CASSLATGPNTGELFF. The CDR3 DNA reads TGCGCCAGCAGCTTGGCGACAGGCCCGAACACCGGGGAGCTGTTTTTT. Filled out from reference TRBV5-1 and TRBJ2-2, the complete variable domain reads KAGVTQTPRYLIKTRGQQVTLSCSPISGHRSVSWYQQTPGQGLQFLFEYFSETQRNKGNFPGRFSGRQFSNSRSEMNVSTLELGDSALYLCASSLATGPNTGELFFGEGSRLTVL.